The 31 T cell receptor beta chains below were found in one sample sequenced in a study of blood T cell repertoires in COVID-19. Data came from immunoSEQ multiplex PCR; TCRdb stores just in-frame clones and leaves some out. The data show more than 300,000 clones, about 92% seen once. Material: PBMCs or T cells enriched from blood (not recorded which). Receptors were obtained from a woman in her thirties who had recovered from COVID-19.

The chain employs TRBV4-2 and TRBJ1-5; D is perhaps TRBD1 (5 bases). The V gene's germline CDR1 is LGHNA and CDR2 YNFKEQ. V lost 0 bases and J 4 bases, leaving 10 bases between the germline ends. The CDR3 covers 15 residues. This CDR3 reads CASSQEWGLNQPQHF. DNA of the CDR3: TGTGCCAGCAGCCAAGAGTGGGGACTTAATCAGCCCCAGCATTTT.

The V and J genes are TRBV6-5 and TRBJ2-7; 10 positions match TRBD1. Germline values: CDR1 MNHEY, CDR2 SVGAGI. CDR3 size: 16 residues. With V trimmed by 2 bases and J by 3 bases, 7 bases remained unmatched. This CDR3 reads CASSYLPDRGGYEQYF. The CDR3 DNA follows: TGTGCCAGCAGTTACCTACCGGACAGGGGGGGCTACGAGCAGTACTTC.

V usage is TRBV5-1 and J usage is TRBJ2-1; 8 bases are shared with TRBD2. V trimming: 3 bases; J trimming: 2 bases; junction bases outside the gene matches: 7. Germline V gene lookup returns CDR1 SGHRS and CDR2 YFSETQ. The CDR3 totals 16 residues. CDR3 in DNA: TGCGCCAGCAGCTGGAACCCGGGACTAGCCTACAATGAGCAGTTCTTC. It yields the protein CASSWNPGLAYNEQFF.

This chain joins TRBV2 and TRBJ2-1; D is undetermined. The CDR3 has 10 residues. Germline values: CDR1 SNHLY, CDR2 FYNNEI. Trimming took 9 bases from V and 4 from J, leaving 4 bases between them. The CDR3 DNA reads as TGTGCCAGTCAGTACAATGAGCAGTTCTTC. This translates into CASQYNEQFF.

This chain connects TRBV28 to TRBJ2-5; 12 bases are a match to TRBD2. Per germline, CDR1 MDHEN and CDR2 SYDVKM. V was pared by 6 bases and J by 0 bases, with 14 bases of the junction left unmatched. The CDR3 covers 19 residues. CDR3 sequence (DNA): TGTGCCAGCAGCCAGGGGGCTAGCGGGGGGGATCTGTACCAAGAGACCCAGTACTTC. Translation gives CASSQGASGGDLYQETQYF. Variable domain in full (rest from reference TRBV28 and TRBJ2-5): DVKVTQSSRYLVKRTGEKVFLECVQDMDHENMFWYRQDPGLGLRLIYFSYDVKMKEKGDIPEGYSVSREKKERFSLILESASTNQTSMYLCASSQGASGGDLYQETQYFGPGTRLLVL.

The chain has TRBV28 and TRBJ2-7; TRBD2 might be the D (5 bases). The CDR3 totals 12 residues. CDR1 MDHEN and CDR2 SYDVKM come from the germline V gene. V dropped 7 bases and J dropped 5 bases, with 12 bases sitting between them. The CDR3 DNA reads TGTGCCAGCACCGGCGGGCTGAACGAGCAGTACTTC. Translation gives CASTGGLNEQYF. Based on the CDR3 plus reference TRBV28 and TRBJ2-7, the full variable domain is DVKVTQSSRYLVKRTGEKVFLECVQDMDHENMFWYRQDPGLGLRLIYFSYDVKMKEKGDIPEGYSVSREKKERFSLILESASTNQTSMYLCASTGGLNEQYFGPGTRLTVT.

This sequence joins TRBV19 and TRBJ1-1, with a possible D match to TRBD1 (5 bases). The germline V and J ends were trimmed by 3 bases and 0 bases, with 14 bases remaining between them. The germline V gene encodes CDR1 LNHDA and CDR2 SQIVND (reference sequence). The CDR3 extends over 16 amino acids. The CDR3 region is CASSMAVREVNTEAFF. DNA of the CDR3: TGTGCCAGTAGTATGGCTGTCAGGGAGGTGAACACTGAAGCTTTCTTT. The full variable domain, in which reference TRBV19 and TRBJ1-1 provide the parts outside the CDR3, is DGGITQSPKYLFRKEGQNVTLSCEQNLNHDAMYWYRQDPGQGLRLIYYSQIVNDFQKGDIAEGYSVSREKKESFPLTVTSAQKNPTAFYLCASSMAVREVNTEAFFGQGTRLTVV.

This chain links TRBV19 with TRBJ2-3; D possibly corresponds to TRBD1 (6 bases). Deletions cut 5 bases from V and 5 bases from J, with 17 bases between. This CDR3 has 15 residues. Germline CDR1 is LNHDA and CDR2 is SQIVND (reference sequence). CDR3 in DNA: TGTGCCAGTAGTGTTCTAACAGGGCAGAAAGATACGCAGTATTTT. It translates to CASSVLTGQKDTQYF.

This sequence joins TRBV7-8 and TRBJ2-2; tentatively, D is TRBD2 (6 bases). The germline V and J ends were trimmed by 5 bases and 5 bases, with 12 bases remaining between them. The V gene's germline CDR1 is SGHVS and CDR2 FQNEAQ. The CDR3 sequence is 14 residues long. CDR3 sequence: CASSRGVGTGELFF. The CDR3 nucleotides read TGTGCCAGCAGCCGCGGGGTTGGGACCGGGGAGCTGTTTTTT. Full variable domain (rest looked up from reference TRBV7-8 and TRBJ2-2): GAGVSQSPRYKVAKRGQDVALRCDPISGHVSLFWYQQALGQGPEFLTYFQNEAQLDKSGLPSDRFFAERPEGSVSTLKIQRTQQEDSAVYLCASSRGVGTGELFFGEGSRLTVL.

The CDR3 nucleotides are TGTGCCAGCAGCCACGAATACGGGAGGGCGACGTTCTTC. This translates into CASSHEYGRATFF. This sequence joins TRBV3-1 (or the pseudogene TRBV3-2) and TRBJ2-1; TRBD2 matches 8 bases. Germline V CDR1 and CDR2: LGHDT, YNNKEL (reference sequence). The ends lost 3 bases at V and 15 bases at J; junction bases unmatched: 10. The CDR3 loop spans 13 amino acids.

The chain has TRBV19 and TRBJ2-1; 9 bases line up with TRBD1. Germline V CDR1 and CDR2: LNHDA, SQIVND (reference sequence). V lost 0 bases to trimming and J lost 1 base; unmatched junction nucleotides: 13. This CDR3 contains 20 residues. CDR3 sequence reads: CASSIDRGTGLMGSYNEQFF. The DNA of the CDR3 is TGTGCCAGTAGTATAGATAGAGGGACAGGGTTAATGGGGTCCTACAATGAGCAGTTCTTC.

The chain has TRBV7-9 and TRBJ1-2; TRBD1 matches 11 bases. Germline V gene sequence: CDR1 SEHNR, CDR2 FQNEAQ (reference sequence). This CDR3 has 15 amino acids. V trimming: 5 bases; J trimming: 8 bases; junction bases outside the gene matches: 10. The CDR3 protein is CASSPAGQGGNGYTF. The DNA of the CDR3 is TGTGCCAGCAGCCCTGCGGGACAGGGGGGAAACGGCTACACCTTC.

The chain employs TRBV9 and TRBJ1-2; 10 bases are shared with TRBD1. Germline lookup yields CDR1 SGDLS and CDR2 YYNGEE. The CDR3 sequence is 16 residues long. After removal of 3 bases from V and 7 bases from J, the junction contained 12 bases not matched to a gene. The CDR3 region is CASSDTGQGTGSGYTF. In DNA form, the CDR3 reads TGTGCCAGCAGCGACACGGGACAGGGGACCGGTAGTGGCTACACCTTC. The full variable domain, in which reference TRBV9 and TRBJ1-2 provide the parts outside the CDR3, is DSGVTQTPKHLITATGQRVTLRCSPRSGDLSVYWYQQSLDQGLQFLIQYYNGEERAKGNILERFSAQQFPDLHSELNLSSLELGDSALYFCASSDTGQGTGSGYTFGSGTRLTVV.

V is TRBV5-6 and J is TRBJ2-3; D unclear. Germline CDR1 is SGHDT and CDR2 is YYEEEE. Trimming took off 4 bases at V and 5 bases at J, with 14 bases between the two ends. This CDR3 contains 14 residues. CDR3 coding DNA: TGTGCCAGCAGCACTACTGCTCCACAAGATACGCAGTATTTT. Its translation: CASSTTAPQDTQYF.

This clone was counted a single time. CDR3 amino acids: CASSQDSTSGSVGELFF. CDR3 in DNA: TGCGCCAGCAGCCAAGATAGCACTAGCGGGAGTGTCGGGGAGCTGTTTTTT. The chain has TRBV4-1 and TRBJ2-2, with 11 nucleotides matching TRBD2. The J segment lost 7 bases and the V segment lost 0 bases, leaving 7 bases of the junction unmatched. Germline loops: CDR1 MGHRA, CDR2 YSYEKL. This CDR3 spans 17 amino acids.

The chain has TRBV28 and TRBJ2-4; TRBD2 matches 8 bases. This CDR3 contains 18 residues. V gave up 4 bases and J gave up 1 base; unmatched junction bases: 12. Looked up from germline, CDR1 is MDHEN and CDR2 is SYDVKM. This chain's CDR3 is CASSSGLAPMTAKNIQYF. In DNA form, the CDR3 reads TGTGCCAGCAGTTCCGGACTAGCTCCGATGACGGCCAAAAACATTCAGTACTTC.

The CDR3, as DNA: TGTGCCAGCACCCAACTAGCTAACACCGGGGAGCTGTTTTTT. Protein product: CASTQLANTGELFF. The chain is built from TRBV28 and TRBJ2-2; D may be TRBD2 (6 bases). Germline loops: CDR1 MDHEN, CDR2 SYDVKM. The CDR3 has 14 amino acids. V was pared by 7 bases and J by 2 bases, with 11 bases between.

V is TRBV5-1 and J is TRBJ1-1; the match to TRBD1 covers 7 bases. Unmatched junction bases numbered 4, after V lost 2 bases and J lost 3 bases. This CDR3 has 14 amino acids. Germline CDR1 reads SGHRS; CDR2 reads YFSETQ. The CDR3, as DNA: TGCGCCAGCAGCTTCGGGACAGACCACACTGAAGCTTTCTTT. It is translated as CASSFGTDHTEAFF.

The chain recombines TRBV5-1 with TRBJ2-4; 8 nucleotides line up with TRBD1. V lost 0 bases, J lost 7 bases, and 6 bases stayed unmatched. Per germline, CDR1 SGHRS and CDR2 YFSETQ. The CDR3 spans 15 residues. CDR3 region: CASSLDGQGGNIQYF. The CDR3 bases are TGCGCCAGCAGCTTGGATGGACAGGGTGGGAACATTCAGTACTTC.

The chain carries TRBV5-1 and TRBJ2-2, with 7 bases matching TRBD2. Germline-derived CDR1 and CDR2 are SGHRS and YFSETQ. CDR3 size: 15 residues. The ends lost 4 bases at V and 3 bases at J; junction bases unmatched: 6. The CDR3 sequence is CASSEGSGYTGELFF. The DNA of the CDR3 is TGCGCCAGCAGCGAGGGTAGCGGGTACACCGGGGAGCTGTTTTTT.

This clone was observed a handful of times. This sequence joins TRBV5-1 and TRBJ2-7; tentatively, D is TRBD1 (6 bases). Germline V gene sequence: CDR1 SGHRS, CDR2 YFSETQ. The V gene lost 7 bases and the J gene lost 3 bases, with 8 bases spanning the gap. This CDR3 contains 11 residues. The CDR3 DNA follows: TGCGCCAGCCGGGACAACTACGAGCAGTACTTC. Translating gives CASRDNYEQYF.

This clone was counted only a few times. J is TRBJ1-1 and V is TRBV5-8, with a tentative D call TRBD1 (6 bases). The CDR3 has 14 amino acids. Germline assignment: CDR1 SGHTS and CDR2 YDEGEE. V gave up 2 bases and J gave up 4 bases, with 12 bases separating them. The CDR3 sequence is CASSLYRDATEAFF. CDR3 DNA sequence: TGTGCCAGCAGCTTATACAGGGATGCCACTGAAGCTTTCTTT.

The rearrangement joins TRBV28 to TRBJ2-7; 7 bases match TRBD1. V gave up 2 bases and J gave up 3 bases; unmatched junction bases: 7. There are 15 residues in the CDR3. The germline V gene has CDR1 MDHEN and CDR2 SYDVKM. The CDR3 is CASSLPGTVNYEQYF. The CDR3, as DNA: TGTGCCAGCAGTTTACCGGGGACAGTCAACTACGAGCAGTACTTC.

The rearrangement links TRBV11-2 to TRBJ1-2, with 8 bases fitting TRBD1. CDR1 is SGHAT and CDR2 is FQNNGV in the germline V gene. The ends lost 6 bases at V and 3 bases at J; junction bases unmatched: 6. The CDR3 runs 14 residues. CDR3 nucleotide sequence: TGTGCCAGCAGTCCGACGACAGGGGACTATGGCTACACCTTC. Protein sequence: CASSPTTGDYGYTF.

V is TRBV27 and J is TRBJ1-2; D ambiguous. Germline CDR1 and CDR2: MNHEY and SMNVEV (reference sequence). Trimming took 6 bases from V and 8 from J, leaving 19 bases between them. This CDR3 is built from 14 residues. The CDR3 DNA is TGTGCCAGCAGCCCAGCGACGGTTGCCCGGGGCTACACCTTC. Translating gives CASSPATVARGYTF.

The chain carries TRBV7-8 and TRBJ2-1; no clear D. The length of the CDR3 is 13 residues. V shed 4 bases and J shed 10 bases, with 14 bases lying between them. The germline gives CDR1 SGHVS, CDR2 FQNEAQ. The CDR3 region is CASSSTPLREQFF. Here the CDR3 DNA reads TGTGCCAGCAGCTCGACTCCGCTGAGGGAGCAGTTCTTC. The variable domain in full, completed from reference TRBV7-8 and TRBJ2-1, reads GAGVSQSPRYKVAKRGQDVALRCDPISGHVSLFWYQQALGQGPEFLTYFQNEAQLDKSGLPSDRFFAERPEGSVSTLKIQRTQQEDSAVYLCASSSTPLREQFFGPGTRLTVL.

This chain uses TRBV2 with TRBJ2-6; weak D call: TRBD1 (6 bases). The CDR3 totals 17 residues. Germline V gene sequence: CDR1 SNHLY, CDR2 FYNNEI. The V gene lost 7 bases and the J gene lost 2 bases, with 18 bases spanning the gap. In nucleotides, the CDR3 is TGTGCCAGCATAGGTAGATTGCGACAGGCTGGGGCCAACGTCCTGACTTTC. Protein: CASIGRLRQAGANVLTF.

Worth noting for this clone: Distinct nucleotide sequences in the sample also encode this CDR3. This chain connects TRBV28 to TRBJ1-5, with D perhaps matching TRBD1 (6 bases). This CDR3 spans 14 amino acids. Trimming pared 3 bases from V and 4 bases from J, leaving 10 bases between. The germline gives CDR1 MDHEN, CDR2 SYDVKM. The CDR3 DNA reads as TGTGCCAGCAGTTTGTCAGGGGTTAATCAGCCCCAGCATTTT. This gives the protein CASSLSGVNQPQHF.

The rearrangement links TRBV5-4 to TRBJ1-3, with 8 positions matching TRBD1. Germline CDR1 is SGHNT and CDR2 is YYREEE (reference sequence). The V and J ends lost 4 bases and 4 bases, in that order; junction bases with no gene match: 7. This CDR3 is built from 15 residues. CDR3 region: CASSPGQGDGNTIYF. The CDR3 bases are TGTGCCAGCAGCCCCGGACAGGGCGACGGAAACACCATATATTTT.

The chain links TRBV13 to TRBJ2-4; 7 bases align to TRBD1. The V gene's germline CDR1 is PRHDT and CDR2 FYEKMQ (reference sequence). The CDR3 has 16 amino acids. The V gene end was trimmed by 2 bases and the J gene end by 8 bases; junction bases not matched to a gene: 12. The CDR3 protein is CASSLLGTVNGDIQYF. For the CDR3, the DNA is TGTGCCAGCAGCTTACTTGGGACAGTGAATGGAGACATTCAGTACTTC. Filled out from reference TRBV13 and TRBJ2-4, the complete variable domain reads AAGVIQSPRHLIKEKRETATLKCYPIPRHDTVYWYQQGPGQDPQFLISFYEKMQSDKGSIPDRFSAQQFSDYHSELNMSSLELGDSALYFCASSLLGTVNGDIQYFGAGTRLSVL.

The rearrangement joins TRBV10-3 to TRBJ2-7; the match to TRBD2 covers 14 bases. CDR3 length equals 16 residues. Germline assignment: CDR1 ENHRY and CDR2 SYGVKD. The J segment lost 6 bases and the V segment lost 4 bases, leaving 8 bases of the junction unmatched. The CDR3 reads CAISGGLAGASPEQYF. The CDR3 DNA is TGTGCCATCAGTGGGGGACTAGCGGGAGCATCTCCCGAGCAGTACTTC.